This T cell receptor (beta chain) was found in a study of Tregs in tolerant kidney transplant recipients. Study-wide findings and caveats: No direct test of biological reproducibility was done here. In tolerant patients, donor-specific Tregs outgrew total Tregs, suggesting antigen-driven expansion.

In regard to this clone: The antigen is undetermined.

The protocol was immunoSEQ multiplex PCR, while the TCRdb copy is restricted to in-frame clones and leaves out a portion. The listing records 50,000 or so clones. Unstimulated Tregs (CD4+CD25+CD127-) and CD4+CD25- non-Tregs were sorted from PBMCs. The sequencing here drew on CD4+ T cells from blood, taken before the transplant. This TCR was sampled from a human donor who received a combined kidney and bone marrow transplant.

CDR3 bases read: TGTGCCAGTAGTTTTGGCGGGGGGAGAGGAGATACG. Its translation is CASSFGGGRGDT. The entire CDR3 protein is CASSFGGGRGDTQYF. The chain links TRBV19 to TRBJ2-3; 8 bases map to TRBD2. The read gets to within 3 residues of the CDR3 end, and the germline J gene fills in the rest. Unmatched junction bases numbered 9, after V lost 5 bases and J lost 5 bases. The CDR3 contains 15 residues. Germline V CDR1 and CDR2: LNHDA, SQIVND (reference sequence).